Only a few counts were recorded for the clone carrying this TCR beta chain. Its antigen remains unidentified. This sample was taken from a study of T cells in Graves' hyperthyroidism and ophthalmopathy. Study as a whole: Staff took peripheral blood when the initial diagnosis was made, before any treatment began.

Notes on the study in general: Peripheral blood also featured most of the thyroid clonotypes expanded above 0.001. A model using 13 V-J features told ophthalmopathy apart from stable hyperthyroidism.

Amplification of TCR beta CDR3 regions used RNA as the template. In the first-round RT-PCR of the TCR CDR3, the HTBI primer set was used. TCRdb independently ran MiXCR on the multiplex PCR reads; one entry per CDR3 protein. The sample contains fewer than 900,000 distinct CDR3 sequences, approximately 18% of which appear only once. Fresh peripheral blood, 9.5 to 10 ml of it, supplied the PBMCs. The clonotype was recovered from a woman aged 45-59 years with Graves' hyperthyroidism that later progressed to Graves' ophthalmopathy. The material sequenced was blood.

In nucleotides, the CDR3 is TGCAGTGCTAGAAACCTGGACAGGGGTAATCAGCCCCAGCATTTT. The encoded protein is CSARNLDRGNQPQHF. The chain has TRBV20-1 and TRBJ1-5; 9 nucleotides match TRBD1. The CDR3 is made up of 15 amino acids. Per the germline V gene, CDR1 is DFQATT and CDR2 is SNEGSKA (reference sequence). V dropped 2 bases and J dropped 4; count of bases not matched to a gene: 6.